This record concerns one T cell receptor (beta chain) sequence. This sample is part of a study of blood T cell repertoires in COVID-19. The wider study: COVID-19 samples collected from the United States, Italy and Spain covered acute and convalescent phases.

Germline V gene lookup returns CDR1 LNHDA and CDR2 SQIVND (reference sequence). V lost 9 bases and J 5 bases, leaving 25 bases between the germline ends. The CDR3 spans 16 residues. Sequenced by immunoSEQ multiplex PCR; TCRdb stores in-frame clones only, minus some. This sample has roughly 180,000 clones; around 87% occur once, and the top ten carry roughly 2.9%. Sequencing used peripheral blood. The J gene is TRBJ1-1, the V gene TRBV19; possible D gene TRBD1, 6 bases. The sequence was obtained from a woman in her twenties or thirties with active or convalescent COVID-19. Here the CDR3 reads CASTEGGRTGYTEAFF. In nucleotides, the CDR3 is TGTGCCAGCACCGAGGGGGGGCGAACGGGTTATACTGAAGCTTTCTTT.